The subject of this entry is one T cell receptor beta chain. TCRdb keeps only in-frame clones here, not all; method: immunoSEQ multiplex PCR. The data show approximately 170,000 clones, approximately 82% seen once. These data are taken from a study of blood T cell repertoires in COVID-19. This CDR3 contains 19 residues. Germline-derived CDR1 and CDR2 are LGHDT and YNNKEL (reference sequence). V shed 5 bases and J 3 bases; nucleotides not matched to a gene: 12. The sequencing input was peripheral blood. V gene TRBV3-1 (or the pseudogene TRBV3-2) combines with J gene TRBJ2-4; 14 nucleotides match TRBD2. The sequence came from a woman between 70 and 85 years old who had recovered from COVID-19. DNA for the CDR3: TGTGCCAGCAGCACGTGGGGACTAGCGGGAGTGTTGGGCAAAAACATTCAGTACTTC. As protein: CASSTWGLAGVLGKNIQYF.